This T cell receptor beta chain was documented in a study of T-cell memory formation after mild COVID-19. V lost 4 bases, J lost 7 bases, and 8 bases stayed unmatched. The CDR3 has 14 residues. Looked up from germline, CDR1 is SGHRS and CDR2 is YFSETQ. TCRdb passed the 5' RACE reads through MiXCR, listing each CDR3 protein once. The profile shows around 200,000 distinct CDR3 sequences, 8% to 11% of them singletons. General observations from the study: Shrinking CD4+ clones resided mostly in CM and EM, and CD8+ ones in EMRA. Clonal second-wave expansions that peaked on day 37 had unconfirmed SARS-CoV-2 specificity.

As to this clonotype: Its specificity is not known.

This TCR derives from a man between 18 and 35 years old who had mild COVID-19 (a few samples of this study predate the infection). Cell type and time point are not known. What was sequenced was PBMCs or a T cell subset sorted from them (not recorded which). The rearrangement links TRBV5-1 to TRBJ2-7; 10 nucleotides align to TRBD1. The CDR3: CASSLGQGGREQYF. The CDR3 coding sequence is TGCGCCAGCAGCCTAGGACAGGGGGGACGAGAGCAGTACTTC.